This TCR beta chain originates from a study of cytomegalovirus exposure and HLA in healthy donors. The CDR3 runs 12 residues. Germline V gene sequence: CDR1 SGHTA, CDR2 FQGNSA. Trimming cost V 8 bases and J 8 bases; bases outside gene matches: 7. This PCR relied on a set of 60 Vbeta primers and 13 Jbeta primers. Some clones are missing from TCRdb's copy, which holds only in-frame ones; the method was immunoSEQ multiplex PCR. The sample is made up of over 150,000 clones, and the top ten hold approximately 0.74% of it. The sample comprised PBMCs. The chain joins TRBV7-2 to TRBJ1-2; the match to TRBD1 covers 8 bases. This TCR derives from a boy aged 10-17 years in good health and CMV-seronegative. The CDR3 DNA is TGTGCCAGCCACTCAGGGGGCTGGGGCTACACCTTC. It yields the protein CASHSGGWGYTF.